These T cell receptor beta chains were read from a single sample in a study of control samples from healthy donors and cancer patients. Sequencing used immunoSEQ multiplex PCR; TCRdb keeps in-frame clones, though not all of them. The sample records about 180,000 clones, around 90% being singletons. Sequencing input: blood. These receptors originate from a woman between 50 and 59 years old in good health. Both conserved end residues are part of each CDR3. Each record gives: V gene, clone size, J gene, D gene, CDR3 DNA, CDR3 protein. The D gene is left open where the match is weak. Only some rows state a clone size, as once, few, many or a class for expanded clones.

>TRBV2|.|TRBJ2-2|TRBD2
TGTGCCACCCGGGGACTAGCGGGAGCATGGACCGGGGAGCTGTTTTTT
CATRGLAGAWTGELFF
>TRBV7-8|.|TRBJ2-7|.
TGTGCCAGCAGCTTACTCCAACAAGAGCAGTACTTC
CASSLLQQEQYF
>TRBV30|.|TRBJ2-7|.
TGTGCCTGGGGAATTCCGGGACTCAAAAGATCCTACGAGCAGTACTTC
CAWGIPGLKRSYEQYF
>TRBV14|.|TRBJ2-3|TRBD2
TGTGCCAGCAGCCAAGCTAGCGGGAGAGACAAAGATACGCAGTATTTT
CASSQASGRDKDTQYF
>TRBV30|.|TRBJ1-1|.
TGTGCCTCCGGGCGGGGCACTGAAGCTTTCTTT
CASGRGTEAFF
>TRBV5-6|.|TRBJ2-5|.
TGTGCCAGCAGCTCAGGGGCCGAGACCCAGTACTTC
CASSSGAETQYF
>TRBV5-3|.|TRBJ1-3|.
TGTGCCAGAAGCCACCAGAGAACTACAGGAAACACCATATATTTT
CARSHQRTTGNTIYF
>TRBV28|.|TRBJ2-1|TRBD2
TGTGCCAGCAGACCTATGGCGGGACTAGCGGTGTACAATGAGCAGTTCTTC
CASRPMAGLAVYNEQFF
>TRBV5-4|once|TRBJ2-2|TRBD2
TGTGCCAGCAGCTTGCGGCTAGCGGCAGACACCGGGGAGCTGTTTTTT
CASSLRLAADTGELFF
>TRBV4-1|.|TRBJ1-1|.
TGCGCCAGCAGCCAAGAGGACCCTGGACGGGCTTTCTTT
CASSQEDPGRAFF
>TRBV19|.|TRBJ1-1|.
TGTGCCAGTAGTCCGATATCTTACACTGAAGCTTTCTTT
CASSPISYTEAFF
>TRBV19|.|TRBJ2-5|TRBD1
TGTGCCAGTAGTATGTCGACAGGGTGGCGGGAGACCCAGTACTTC
CASSMSTGWRETQYF
>TRBV28|.|TRBJ2-7|TRBD1
TGTGCCAGCAGCGGGACAGGGCGCTACGAGCAGTACTTC
CASSGTGRYEQYF
>TRBV15|.|TRBJ1-5|.
TGTGCCACCAGCAGAGTTGGGGGGCGAGTTCAGCCCCAGCATTTT
CATSRVGGRVQPQHF
>TRBV19|once|TRBJ1-5|.
TGTGCCAGTAGTATGGGGGCAGGTTGGAATCAGCCCCAGCATTTT
CASSMGAGWNQPQHF
>TRBV19|.|TRBJ1-1|.
TGTGCCAGTAGTTCCATCCCGCAGGGACGGGCTTTCTTT
CASSSIPQGRAFF
>TRBV9|.|TRBJ2-2|TRBD1
TGTGCCAGCAGCCAGGGGGCAGGGGGATACACCGGGGAGCTGTTTTTT
CASSQGAGGYTGELFF
>TRBV10-3|.|TRBJ1-1|TRBD1
TGTGCCATCAGCGATCAGACAGGGGAGACGACTGAAGCTTTCTTT
CAISDQTGETTEAFF
>TRBV5-1|.|TRBJ1-1|TRBD1
TGCGCCAGCAGCGATGGGGACAGGGGGCCCCAGGCTGAAGCTTTCTTT
CASSDGDRGPQAEAFF
>TRBV5-4|.|TRBJ2-7|.
TGTGCCAGCAGCTCCGGGACAAGGAAACCCTACGAGCAGTACTTC
CASSSGTRKPYEQYF
>TRBV4-3|.|TRBJ1-4|.
TGCGCCAGCAGCCAAGGACAGAGGAATGAAAAACTGTTTTTT
CASSQGQRNEKLFF
>TRBV10-3|.|TRBJ1-5|TRBD1
TGTGCCATCAGTGAGGTACCAGCGACAGGGGCGAGCAATCAGCCCCAGCATTTT
CAISEVPATGASNQPQHF
>TRBV19|.|TRBJ1-2|.
TGTGCCAGTAGTATTCGTACGGGGGAAAACTATGGCTACACCTTC
CASSIRTGENYGYTF
>TRBV3-1/TRBV3-2|.|TRBJ2-1|.
TGTGCCAGCAGCCAAATGAATGAGCAGTTCTTC
CASSQMNEQFF
>TRBV5-1|once|TRBJ2-5|.
TGCGCCAGCAGTTCCCTAACTGGGGGGATGGAGACCCAGTACTTC
CASSSLTGGMETQYF
>TRBV9|.|TRBJ2-1|TRBD1
TGTGCCAGCAGCGAGAGGACAGGGCCCTACAATGAGCAGTTCTTC
CASSERTGPYNEQFF
>TRBV30|.|TRBJ1-2|.
TGTGCCTGGAGCGTAGGAGGTGGGGGCTACACCTTC
CAWSVGGGGYTF
>TRBV6-5|.|TRBJ2-7|TRBD1
TGTGCCAGCAGCCTGGCAGGGGGCGCGTCCTACGAGCAGTACTTC
CASSLAGGASYEQYF
>TRBV5-4|.|TRBJ1-2|.
TGTGCCAGCAGTTCCGACGCGCAGGGCCTGTCCGGCTACACCTTC
CASSSDAQGLSGYTF
>TRBV9|once|TRBJ2-2|TRBD2
TGTGCCAGCAGCGTTGGCGGGGGGCCGAACACCGGGGAGCTGTTTTTT
CASSVGGGPNTGELFF
>TRBV28|.|TRBJ1-2|TRBD1
TGTGCCAGCAGCTCCCCGACAGGGGGGAATGGCTACACCTTC
CASSSPTGGNGYTF
>TRBV21-1|.|TRBJ1-4|.
TGTGCCAGCAGCACGAGCGCGTTGCCGGGACAGCAAAATGAAAAACTGTTTTTT
CASSTSALPGQQNEKLFF
>TRBV5-1|.|TRBJ2-2|.
TGCGCCAGCAGCTTGGCCCCAGGCGCGGCGGACACCGGGGAGCTGTTTTTT
CASSLAPGAADTGELFF
>TRBV9|.|TRBJ2-2|TRBD1
TGTGCCAGCAGCCCCCCCGGACAGGGGTGGACCGGGGAGCTGTTTTTT
CASSPPGQGWTGELFF
>TRBV7-7|.|TRBJ1-1|TRBD1
TGTGCCAGCAAGACAGGGGTAAGGGTAGCTTTCTTT
CASKTGVRVAFF
>TRBV7-2|.|TRBJ1-1|.
TGTGCCAGCAGCCCCCATGCAGGGGCCACTGAAGCTTTCTTT
CASSPHAGATEAFF
>TRBV4-1|.|TRBJ2-3|TRBD2
TGCGCCAGCAGCTCCCAGCGGGGGGGCAAGGATACGCAGTATTTT
CASSSQRGGKDTQYF
>TRBV4-1|.|TRBJ2-1|.
TGCGCCAGCAGCCACCCCAGGGGGGGGAGCTCCTACAATGAGCAGTTCTTC
CASSHPRGGSSYNEQFF
>TRBV9|.|TRBJ1-3|.
TGTGCCAGCAGCGTTTTCAAAGACACCATATATTTT
CASSVFKDTIYF
>TRBV6-6|.|TRBJ2-1|TRBD2
TGTGCCAGCAGTTACTCGCGGGGGGCCTACAATGAGCAGTTCTTC
CASSYSRGAYNEQFF
>TRBV7-9|.|TRBJ2-5|.
TGTGCCAGCAGTTTCCCCGGCCAAGAGACCCAGTACTTC
CASSFPGQETQYF
>TRBV27|.|TRBJ1-2|.
TGTGCCAGCAGTCCACAGGGTGATGGCTACACCTTC
CASSPQGDGYTF
>TRBV27|.|TRBJ1-3|.
TGTGCCAGCGGCCCAATGGGACCCTCTGGAAACACCATATATTTT
CASGPMGPSGNTIYF
>TRBV4-3|.|TRBJ2-5|.
TGCGCCAGCAGCCAAGATACGAGACTAGACGAGACCCAGTACTTC
CASSQDTRLDETQYF
>TRBV7-2|few|TRBJ2-7|.
TGTGCCAGCAGCCATGGGGGGGCGCGGGACGAGCAGTACTTC
CASSHGGARDEQYF
>TRBV11-3|.|TRBJ2-2|.
TGTGCCAGCAGCTTAGAGGGTACCGGGGAGCTGTTTTTT
CASSLEGTGELFF
>TRBV19|.|TRBJ2-6|TRBD1
TGTGCCAGTAACCCCAGGGGGCAGGCGGGGGCCAACGTCCTGACTTTC
CASNPRGQAGANVLTF
>TRBV28|.|TRBJ1-2|TRBD1
TGTGCCAGCAGTTCATCCGGGACAGGGCTGGGCTATGGCTACACCTTC
CASSSSGTGLGYGYTF
>TRBV2|.|TRBJ1-1|.
TGTGCCGGGGGAAAAGGGAACACTGAAGCTTTCTTT
CAGGKGNTEAFF
>TRBV11-2|.|TRBJ2-1|TRBD2
TGTGCCAGCAGCTACCTTAGCGGGGGAGAGTACAATGAGCAGTTCTTC
CASSYLSGGEYNEQFF
>TRBV27|.|TRBJ2-5|.
TGTGCCAGCAGTTCCCCGCAGGGGGGCGGAGAGACCCAGTACTTC
CASSSPQGGGETQYF
>TRBV4-3|.|TRBJ1-3|.
TGCGCCAGCAGCCAAAGGGGCAGAGGGACTGGAAACACCATATATTTT
CASSQRGRGTGNTIYF
>TRBV3-1/TRBV3-2|once|TRBJ1-6|.
TGTGCCAGCAGCCAAGATTTTAATTCACCCCTCCACTTT
CASSQDFNSPLHF
>TRBV5-8|.|TRBJ1-1|.
TGTGCCAGCAGCGTTTACAGGGTAGAAACTGAAGCTTTCTTT
CASSVYRVETEAFF
>TRBV7-3|.|TRBJ2-7|.
TGTGCCAGCAGCCAAAGCGCGGCTTACGAGCAGTACTTC
CASSQSAAYEQYF
>TRBV5-1|.|TRBJ1-5|TRBD1
TGCGCCAGCAGCTTCGGACAGGGGTCCAATCAGCCCCAGCATTTT
CASSFGQGSNQPQHF
>TRBV5-1|.|TRBJ2-5|.
TGCGCCAGCAGCTCCAGTGGGCCAGGGATCGAGACCCAGTACTTC
CASSSSGPGIETQYF
>TRBV15|.|TRBJ1-1|.
TGTGCCACCAGCAGAGATGGGATTACTGAAGCTTTCTTT
CATSRDGITEAFF
>TRBV19|.|TRBJ1-1|.
TGTGCCAGTAGTTGGACCGGCAGGGGCACTGAAGCTTTCTTT
CASSWTGRGTEAFF
>TRBV25-1|.|TRBJ1-2|.
TGTGCCAGCAGTCCCTTAGAACATGAGCGGGATGGCTACACCTTC
CASSPLEHERDGYTF